These 3 T cell receptor beta chains originate from one sample sequenced in a study of shared clonotypes between healthy human individuals. Only in-frame clones appear in the TCRdb table, and some are missing; sequencing was by immunoSEQ multiplex PCR. The sample holds about 1.1 million clones; approximately 78% are singletons and the top ten take about 0.52%. Sequenced sample: memory CD4+ T cells from PBMCs. Indicated subset: CD45RA-negative fraction. The source is a man aged 18 to 30 in good health. Some clones in this sample may be carry-over from other donors' samples.

The chain combines TRBV5-1 with TRBJ1-4, with D perhaps matching TRBD1 (6 bases). Germline-derived CDR1 and CDR2 are SGHRS and YFSETQ. The CDR3 is 16 amino acids. Trimming took off 1 base at V and 0 bases at J, with 10 bases between the two ends. CDR3: CASSLRAGATNEKLFF. The CDR3, as DNA: TGCGCCAGCAGCTTGCGCGCAGGGGCAACTAATGAAAAACTGTTTTTT.

This clone was detected ten times or more. The J gene is TRBJ2-3, the V gene TRBV28; the D gene is possibly TRBD2 (5 bases). The CDR3 covers 17 residues. CDR1 and CDR2 (germline): MDHEN, SYDVKM. Trimming stripped 5 bases from V and 2 bases from J, with 20 bases between. The CDR3 loop is CASSPNPGWTSTDTQYF. CDR3 DNA sequence: TGTGCCAGCAGTCCGAACCCGGGGTGGACCTCCACAGATACGCAGTATTTT.

The sample holds a few counts of this clone. V is TRBV9 and J is TRBJ2-7; maybe TRBD1 (6 bases). V was clipped by 3 bases and J by 4 bases, with 17 bases between them. The CDR3 is 15 residues long. Germline lookup yields CDR1 SGDLS and CDR2 YYNGEE. The CDR3 loop reads CASSATIGQSYEQYF. As DNA, the CDR3 is TGTGCCAGCAGCGCGACAATAGGACAGTCGTACGAGCAGTACTTC.